A single sample is the source of the 22 T cell receptor beta chains below, sequenced in a study of blood T cell repertoires in COVID-19. Using immunoSEQ multiplex PCR, the repertoire was profiled, and TCRdb retains in-frame clones only, with some absent. Of about 270,000 clones listed, roughly 90% are singletons. Sequences were obtained from PBMCs or T cells enriched from blood (not recorded which). The receptors were gathered from a woman aged 50 to 60 who had recovered from COVID-19.

This chain links TRBV18 with TRBJ1-2, with D maybe TRBD1 (5 bases). V lost 4 bases and J 2 bases, leaving 17 bases between the germline ends. Germline loops: CDR1 KGHSH, CDR2 LQKENI. This CDR3 is built from 16 residues. The CDR3 DNA follows: TGTGCCAGCTCACTGCAGGTGGGGGGTGCGAACTATGGCTACACCTTC. It codes for CASSLQVGGANYGYTF.

V is TRBV7-3 and J is TRBJ2-3; 16 bases fit TRBD2. Germline lookup yields CDR1 SGHTA and CDR2 FQGTGA. The CDR3 length is 18 residues. After removal of 2 bases from V and 1 base from J, the junction contained 3 bases not matched to a gene. The CDR3 region is CASSLGGLAGGGTDTQYF. In DNA form, the CDR3 reads TGTGCCAGCAGCTTAGGGGGACTAGCGGGAGGGGGCACAGATACGCAGTATTTT.

The CDR3 DNA follows: TGTGCCAGCAGCTCCGGTGGGACAGGGGGCATCGGTTATGGCTACACCTTC. Amino acids: CASSSGGTGGIGYGYTF. This rearrangement joins TRBV28 to TRBJ1-2; 12 nucleotides align to TRBD1. Germline V CDR1 and CDR2: MDHEN, SYDVKM. There are 17 residues in the CDR3. V was clipped by 6 bases and J by 5 bases; unmatched bases: 13.

The chain employs TRBV11-2 and TRBJ1-5; D perhaps matches TRBD1 (5 bases). CDR1 is SGHAT and CDR2 is FQNNGV in the germline V gene. CDR3 length: 13 amino acids. Trimming took 3 bases from V and 7 from J, leaving 10 bases between them. CDR3 region: CASSFTGAQPQHF. CDR3 DNA sequence: TGTGCCAGCAGCTTCACAGGTGCCCAGCCCCAGCATTTT.

CDR3 in DNA: TGCGCCAGCAGCTTGGCCGGGGGCTCTGGAAACACCATATATTTT. This encodes CASSLAGGSGNTIYF. The chain joins TRBV5-1 to TRBJ1-3; D might be TRBD1 (5 bases). This CDR3 comprises 15 residues. Trimming pared 0 bases from V and 0 bases from J, leaving 7 bases between. Germline V lookup: CDR1 SGHRS, CDR2 YFSETQ.

V and J are TRBV30 and TRBJ1-1; 9 bases line up with TRBD1. The germline V gene encodes CDR1 GTSNPN and CDR2 SVGIG (reference sequence). J was trimmed by 5 bases and V by 7 bases; bases with no gene match: 11. The CDR3 length is 14 residues. The CDR3 nucleotides are TGTGCCTCCCCAAAGGGACAGGGAGGGACTGAAGCTTTCTTT. Residues: CASPKGQGGTEAFF.

This chain connects TRBV6-2 or TRBV6-3 to TRBJ1-1, with a tentative D call TRBD1 (6 bases). Trimming left V 2 bases short and J 2 bases short, with 15 bases between. The CDR3 is 16 amino acids. The germline V gene encodes CDR1 MNHEY and CDR2 SVGEGT. CDR3 bases: TGTGCCAGCAGTTACCCCAGGGACATATTAAACACTGAAGCTTTCTTT. Encoded protein: CASSYPRDILNTEAFF.

The rearrangement joins TRBV10-1 to TRBJ2-3, with D maybe TRBD2 (5 bases). V was clipped by 0 bases and J by 2 bases, with 12 bases between them. The CDR3 is 16 residues long. CDR1 and CDR2 (germline): WNHNN, SYGVQD (reference sequence). Here the CDR3 reads CASSESGNGITDTQYF. The CDR3 DNA sequence: TGCGCCAGCAGTGAGTCGGGGAACGGGATCACAGATACGCAGTATTTT.

The chain uses TRBV7-2 and TRBJ2-7; a weak D match, TRBD2 (6 bases). This CDR3 is built from 15 residues. In germline, CDR1 is SGHTA, CDR2 FQGNSA. Trimming took 5 bases from V and 2 from J, leaving 16 bases between them. CDR3: CASSAPFGGTYEQYF. The CDR3 bases are TGTGCCAGCAGCGCCCCCTTTGGGGGGACCTACGAGCAGTACTTC. Full variable domain (missing parts from reference TRBV7-2 and TRBJ2-7): GAGVSQSPSNKVTEKGKDVELRCDPISGHTALYWYRQSLGQGLEFLIYFQGNSAPDKSGLPSDRFSAERTGGSVSTLTIQRTQQEDSAVYLCASSAPFGGTYEQYFGPGTRLTVT.

The table lists this clone with a count of one. This CDR3 is also generated by other DNA sequences in the sample. The chain has TRBV4-3 and TRBJ1-5; D unclear. The germline V gene encodes CDR1 LGHNA and CDR2 YSLEER. The V and J ends lost 0 bases and 7 bases respectively, with 7 bases between them. This CDR3 region has 13 residues. The CDR3 nucleotides read TGCGCCAGCAGCCAAGACCCAGGCCAGCCCCAGCATTTT. Translating it yields CASSQDPGQPQHF.

The chain uses TRBV28 and TRBJ1-2; D unresolved. This CDR3 region has 14 residues. Deletions cut 3 bases from V and 2 bases from J, with 10 bases between. The germline V gene has CDR1 MDHEN and CDR2 SYDVKM. This CDR3 reads CASSFSGFNYGYTF. The DNA for the CDR3 is TGTGCCAGCAGTTTTTCCGGGTTCAACTATGGCTACACCTTC.

This chain connects TRBV4-3 to TRBJ2-3, with D maybe TRBD2 (5 bases). V lost 3 bases, J lost 0 bases, and 13 bases lay in between. CDR1 LGHNA and CDR2 YSLEER come from the germline V gene. CDR3 size: 16 residues. This CDR3 is CASSHQRTSSTDTQYF. DNA for the CDR3: TGCGCCAGCAGCCATCAGCGGACGTCTAGCACAGATACGCAGTATTTT.

The J gene is TRBJ1-2, the V gene TRBV7-2, with no clear D. Trimming cost V 4 bases and J 8 bases, with 20 bases left between them. This CDR3 comprises 15 residues. Germline lookup yields CDR1 SGHTA and CDR2 FQGNSA. The CDR3 coding sequence is TGTGCCAGCAGCTCCTTGGCGGAGAGGCTGAGAGGCTACACCTTC. Protein: CASSSLAERLRGYTF.

The chain has TRBV7-2 and TRBJ1-3; D not certain. Trimming removed 1 base from V and 0 bases from J, with 7 bases in between. CDR3 length: 15 residues. Germline V gene sequence: CDR1 SGHTA, CDR2 FQGNSA. The CDR3 DNA sequence: TGTGCCAGCAGCTTAGACGGGAGCTCTGGAAACACCATATATTTT. It encodes CASSLDGSSGNTIYF.

This chain links TRBV9 with TRBJ2-7, with a weak D call TRBD2 (7 bases). V dropped 0 bases and J dropped 0 bases, with 13 bases sitting between them. CDR3 length: 16 amino acids. Germline values: CDR1 SGDLS, CDR2 YYNGEE. The CDR3 is CASSVGGGLDSYEQYF. CDR3 in DNA: TGTGCCAGCAGCGTAGGGGGGGGGCTCGACTCCTACGAGCAGTACTTC.

About this clone: The same CDR3 also results from other DNA sequences found in this sample. The V call is TRBV6-5, the J call TRBJ1-1; no firm D call. This CDR3 spans 13 amino acids. Germline CDR1 reads MNHEY; CDR2 reads SVGAGI. Deletions cut 2 bases from V and 1 base from J, with 5 bases between. The CDR3 protein is CASSYEGNTEAFF. CDR3 nucleotide sequence: TGTGCCAGCAGTTACGAGGGGAACACTGAAGCTTTCTTT.

The chain carries TRBV4-2 and TRBJ2-6, with TRBD2 matching 10 bases. CDR3 length: 17 residues. V trimming: 2 bases; J trimming: 2 bases; junction bases outside the gene matches: 3. The germline gives CDR1 LGHNA, CDR2 YNFKEQ. The CDR3 DNA reads TGTGCCAGCAGCCAACCCCTAGCGGGAGCTGGGGCCAACGTCCTGACTTTC. Encoded protein: CASSQPLAGAGANVLTF.

This clone was seen just once. This chain uses TRBV28 with TRBJ1-2; 8 nucleotides match TRBD1. The CDR3 is made up of 12 amino acids. Per the germline V gene, CDR1 is MDHEN and CDR2 is SYDVKM. Losses at the gene ends were 7 bases for V and 6 bases for J; bases not matched to a gene: 4. CDR3 residues: CASNDRGNGYTF. The CDR3 nucleotides are TGTGCCAGCAACGACAGGGGAAATGGCTACACCTTC.

The chain uses TRBV7-3 and TRBJ1-2; D not resolved. The germline V gene has CDR1 SGHTA and CDR2 FQGTGA. Trimming cost V 5 bases and J 5 bases, with 9 bases left between them. This CDR3 has 12 amino acids. The chain's CDR3 is CASSGRLYGYTF. For the CDR3, the DNA is TGTGCCAGCAGCGGAAGACTTTATGGCTACACCTTC.

J is TRBJ1-4 and V is TRBV28, with 9 bases matching TRBD1. With 8 bases clipped from V and 5 bases from J, the junction kept 6 bases outside the gene matches. Germline V lookup: CDR1 MDHEN, CDR2 SYDVKM. The CDR3 runs to 14 residues. CDR3 loop: CASGPGTGNEKLFF. In DNA form, the CDR3 reads TGTGCCAGCGGCCCCGGGACAGGGAATGAAAAACTGTTTTTT.

This rearrangement joins TRBV5-1 to TRBJ2-1, with TRBD2 matching 7 bases. The ends lost 4 bases at V and 0 bases at J; junction bases unmatched: 10. The germline V gene encodes CDR1 SGHRS and CDR2 YFSETQ. This CDR3 has 17 amino acids. The CDR3 bases are TGCGCCAGCAGCACCCTCTTGGGCGGGAGCTCCTACAATGAGCAGTTCTTC. Protein product: CASSTLLGGSSYNEQFF.

This chain joins TRBV30 and TRBJ2-7; TRBD2 matches 9 bases. The CDR3 contains 15 residues. The junction had 10 bases not matched to a gene; V was cut back by 3 bases and J by 4 bases. Germline CDR1 reads GTSNPN; CDR2 reads SVGIG (reference sequence). The CDR3 is CAWSEPGTSPYEQYF. The CDR3 DNA reads TGTGCCTGGAGCGAGCCCGGGACTAGCCCTTACGAGCAGTACTTC.